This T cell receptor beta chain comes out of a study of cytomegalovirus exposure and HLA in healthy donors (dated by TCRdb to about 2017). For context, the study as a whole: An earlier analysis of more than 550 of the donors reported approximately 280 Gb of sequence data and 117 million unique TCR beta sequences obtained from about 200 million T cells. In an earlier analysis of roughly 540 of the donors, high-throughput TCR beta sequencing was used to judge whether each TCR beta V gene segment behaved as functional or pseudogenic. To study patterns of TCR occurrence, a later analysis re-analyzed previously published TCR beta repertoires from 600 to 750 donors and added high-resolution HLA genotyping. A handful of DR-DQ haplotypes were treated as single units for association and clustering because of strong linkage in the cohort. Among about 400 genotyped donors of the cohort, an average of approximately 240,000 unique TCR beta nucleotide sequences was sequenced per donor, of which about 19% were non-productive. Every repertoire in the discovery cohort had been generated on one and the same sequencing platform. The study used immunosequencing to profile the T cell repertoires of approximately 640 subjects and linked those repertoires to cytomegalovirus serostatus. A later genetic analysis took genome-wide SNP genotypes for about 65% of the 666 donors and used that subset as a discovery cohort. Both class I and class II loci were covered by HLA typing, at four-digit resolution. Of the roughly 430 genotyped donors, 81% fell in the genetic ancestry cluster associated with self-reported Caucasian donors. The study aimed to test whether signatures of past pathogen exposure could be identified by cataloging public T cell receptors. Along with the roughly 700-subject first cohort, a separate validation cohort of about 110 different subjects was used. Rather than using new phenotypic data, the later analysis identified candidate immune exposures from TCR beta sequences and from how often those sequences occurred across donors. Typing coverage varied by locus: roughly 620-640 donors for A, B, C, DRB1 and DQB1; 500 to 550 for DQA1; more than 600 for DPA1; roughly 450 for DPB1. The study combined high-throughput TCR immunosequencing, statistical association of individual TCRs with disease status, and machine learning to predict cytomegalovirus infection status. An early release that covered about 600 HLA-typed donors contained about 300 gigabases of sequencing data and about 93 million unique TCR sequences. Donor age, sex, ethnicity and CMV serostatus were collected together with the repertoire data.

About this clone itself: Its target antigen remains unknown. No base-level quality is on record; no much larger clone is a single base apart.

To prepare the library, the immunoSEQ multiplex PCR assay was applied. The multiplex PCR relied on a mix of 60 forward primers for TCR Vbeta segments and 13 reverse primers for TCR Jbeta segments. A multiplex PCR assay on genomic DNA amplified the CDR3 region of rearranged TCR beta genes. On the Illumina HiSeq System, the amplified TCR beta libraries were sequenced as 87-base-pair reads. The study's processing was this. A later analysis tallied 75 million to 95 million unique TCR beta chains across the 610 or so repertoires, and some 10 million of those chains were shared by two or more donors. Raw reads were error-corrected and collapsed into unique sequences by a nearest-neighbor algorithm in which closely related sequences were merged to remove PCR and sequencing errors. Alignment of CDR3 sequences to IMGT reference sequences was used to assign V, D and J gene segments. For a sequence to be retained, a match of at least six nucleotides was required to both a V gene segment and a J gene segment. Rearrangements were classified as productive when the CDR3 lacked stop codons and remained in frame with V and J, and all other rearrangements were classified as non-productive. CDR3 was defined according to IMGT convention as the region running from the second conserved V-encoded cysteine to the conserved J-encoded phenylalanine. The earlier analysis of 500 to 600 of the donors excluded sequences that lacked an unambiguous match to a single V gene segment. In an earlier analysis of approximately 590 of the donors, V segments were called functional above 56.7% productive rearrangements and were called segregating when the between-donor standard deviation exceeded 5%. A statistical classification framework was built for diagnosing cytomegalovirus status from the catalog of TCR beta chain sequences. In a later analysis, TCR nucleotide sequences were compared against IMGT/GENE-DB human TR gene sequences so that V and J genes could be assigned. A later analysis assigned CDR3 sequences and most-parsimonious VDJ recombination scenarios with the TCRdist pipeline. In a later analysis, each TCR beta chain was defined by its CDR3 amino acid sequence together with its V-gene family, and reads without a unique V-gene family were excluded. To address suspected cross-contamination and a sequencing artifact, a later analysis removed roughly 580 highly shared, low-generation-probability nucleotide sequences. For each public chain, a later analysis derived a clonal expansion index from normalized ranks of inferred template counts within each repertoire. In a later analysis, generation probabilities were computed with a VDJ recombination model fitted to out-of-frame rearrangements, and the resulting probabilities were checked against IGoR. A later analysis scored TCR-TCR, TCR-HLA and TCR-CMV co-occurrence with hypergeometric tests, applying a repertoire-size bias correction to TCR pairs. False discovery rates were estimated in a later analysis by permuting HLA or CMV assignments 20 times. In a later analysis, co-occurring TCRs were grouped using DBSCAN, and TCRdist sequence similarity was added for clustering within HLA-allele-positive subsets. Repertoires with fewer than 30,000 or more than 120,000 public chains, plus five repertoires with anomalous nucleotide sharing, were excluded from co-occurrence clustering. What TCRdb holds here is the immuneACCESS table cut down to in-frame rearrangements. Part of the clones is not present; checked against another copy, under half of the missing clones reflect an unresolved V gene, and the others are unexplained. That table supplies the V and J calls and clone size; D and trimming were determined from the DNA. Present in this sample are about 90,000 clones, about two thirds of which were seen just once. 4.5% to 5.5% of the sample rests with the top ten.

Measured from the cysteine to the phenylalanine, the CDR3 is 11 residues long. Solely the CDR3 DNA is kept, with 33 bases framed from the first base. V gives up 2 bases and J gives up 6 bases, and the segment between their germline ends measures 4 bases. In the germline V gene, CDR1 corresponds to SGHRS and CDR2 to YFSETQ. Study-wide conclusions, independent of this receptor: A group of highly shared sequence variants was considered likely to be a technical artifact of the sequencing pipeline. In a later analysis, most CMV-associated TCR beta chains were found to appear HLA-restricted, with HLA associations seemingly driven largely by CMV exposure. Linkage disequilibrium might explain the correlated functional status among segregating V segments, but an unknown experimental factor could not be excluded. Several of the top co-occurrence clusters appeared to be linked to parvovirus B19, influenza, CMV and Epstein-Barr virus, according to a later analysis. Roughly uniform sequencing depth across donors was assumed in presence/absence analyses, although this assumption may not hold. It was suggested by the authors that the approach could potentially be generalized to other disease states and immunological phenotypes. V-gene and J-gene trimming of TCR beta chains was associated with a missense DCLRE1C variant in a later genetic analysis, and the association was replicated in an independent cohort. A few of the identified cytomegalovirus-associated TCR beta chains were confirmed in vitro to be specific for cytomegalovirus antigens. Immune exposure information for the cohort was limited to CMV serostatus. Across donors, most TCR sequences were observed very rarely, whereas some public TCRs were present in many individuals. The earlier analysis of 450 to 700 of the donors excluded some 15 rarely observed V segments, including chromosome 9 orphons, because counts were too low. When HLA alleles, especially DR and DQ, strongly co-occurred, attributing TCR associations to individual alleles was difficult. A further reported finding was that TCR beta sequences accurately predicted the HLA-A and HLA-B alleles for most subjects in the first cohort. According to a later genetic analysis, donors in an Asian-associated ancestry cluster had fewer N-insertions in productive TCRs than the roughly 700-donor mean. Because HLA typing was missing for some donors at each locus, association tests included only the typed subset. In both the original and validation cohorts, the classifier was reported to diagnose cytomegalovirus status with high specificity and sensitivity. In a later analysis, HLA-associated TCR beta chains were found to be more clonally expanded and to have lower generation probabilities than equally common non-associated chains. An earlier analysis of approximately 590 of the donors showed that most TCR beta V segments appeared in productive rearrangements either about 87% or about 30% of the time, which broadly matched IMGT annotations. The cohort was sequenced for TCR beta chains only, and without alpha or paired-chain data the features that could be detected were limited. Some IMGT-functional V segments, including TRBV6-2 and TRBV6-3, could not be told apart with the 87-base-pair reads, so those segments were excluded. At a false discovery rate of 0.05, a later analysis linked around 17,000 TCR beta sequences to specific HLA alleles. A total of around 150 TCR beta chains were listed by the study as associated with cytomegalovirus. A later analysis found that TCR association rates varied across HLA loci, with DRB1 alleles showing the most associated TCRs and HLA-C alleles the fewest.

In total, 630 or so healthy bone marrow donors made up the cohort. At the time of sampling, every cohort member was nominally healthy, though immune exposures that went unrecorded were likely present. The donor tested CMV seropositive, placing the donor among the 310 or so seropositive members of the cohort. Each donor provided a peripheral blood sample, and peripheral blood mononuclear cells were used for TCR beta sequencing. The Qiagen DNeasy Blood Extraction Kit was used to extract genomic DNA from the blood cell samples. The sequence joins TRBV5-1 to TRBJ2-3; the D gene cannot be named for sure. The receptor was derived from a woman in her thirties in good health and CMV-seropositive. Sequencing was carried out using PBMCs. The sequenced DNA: TGCGCCAGCAGCTTCCTTGATACGCAGTATTTT. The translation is CASSFLDTQYF.